The 15 T cell receptor beta chains in this list originate from one sample, sequenced in a study of monozygotic twins with inflammatory bowel disease. TCRdb reanalyzed the 5' RACE reads, giving one entry per CDR3 protein sequence and no DNA. Listed are 400,000 or so distinct CDR3 sequences; approximately 2.4% falls within the top ten. The sample was blood. The receptors were gathered from a human donor with ulcerative colitis or Crohn's disease, or a healthy co-twin of an affected twin (not recorded which).

The chain combines TRBV12-5 with TRBJ1-5. Germline V CDR1 and CDR2: LGHNT, FRNRAP. The CDR3 runs to 11 residues. The chain's CDR3 is CASGLTQPQHF.

The chain employs TRBV20-1 and TRBJ1-1. The CDR3 spans 12 residues. Germline CDR1 DFQATT, CDR2 SNEGSKA (reference sequence). The CDR3 region is CSARVAGTEAFF.

The chain combines TRBV12-3 or TRBV12-4 with TRBJ2-2. The length of the CDR3 is 15 residues. CDR3 region: CASRLGRMNTGELFF.

This chain links TRBV5-1 with TRBJ1-2. CDR1 is SGHRS and CDR2 is YFSETQ in the germline V gene. This CDR3 has 14 amino acids. The chain's CDR3 is CASSLDPRSYGYTF. The variable domain in full, completed from reference TRBV5-1 and TRBJ1-2, reads KAGVTQTPRYLIKTRGQQVTLSCSPISGHRSVSWYQQTPGQGLQFLFEYFSETQRNKGNFPGRFSGRQFSNSRSEMNVSTLELGDSALYLCASSLDPRSYGYTFGSGTRLTVV.

The rearrangement uses TRBV29-1 and TRBJ1-1; the D call of TRBD1 rests on TCRdb alone, since no DNA is present to check it. The CDR3 runs to 13 residues. From germline, CDR1 is SQVTM and CDR2 ANQGSEA. This CDR3 is CSVEKGQRTEAFF.

The gene calls are TRBV2 and TRBJ1-5; the D call from TCRdb, TRBD1, cannot be confirmed without DNA. The CDR3 totals 17 residues. Germline V lookup: CDR1 SNHLY, CDR2 FYNNEI. The CDR3 is CASSEALERGRGQPQHF.

V usage is TRBV7-2 and J usage is TRBJ2-7; TCRdb outputs TRBD2, but without DNA this stays unchecked. Germline CDR1 is SGHTA and CDR2 is FQGNSA. This CDR3 is 14 amino acids long. CDR3 sequence reads: CASSSLAGLYEQYF.

This sequence joins TRBV9 and TRBJ2-3; the D call from TCRdb, TRBD1, cannot be confirmed without DNA. Looked up from germline, CDR1 is SGDLS and CDR2 is YYNGEE. This CDR3 spans 15 amino acids. CDR3 sequence reads: CASSVGGSLTDTQYF.

The rearrangement joins TRBV7-6 to TRBJ2-5; TCRdb's D call of TRBD2 is untestable without DNA. Looked up from germline, CDR1 is SGHVS and CDR2 is FNYEAQ. The CDR3 is made up of 16 amino acids. The CDR3: CASSLLTSGRDETQYF.

The J gene is TRBJ2-7, the V gene TRBV29-1; TCRdb lists TRBD1, though no DNA is available to test this call. The CDR3 has 15 residues. Germline CDR1 reads SQVTM; CDR2 reads ANQGSEA. CDR3 protein: CSVMGDSDDFYEQYF.

The CDR3 here is CASSQVLQMAYEQYF. The V gene is TRBV3-1, the J gene TRBJ2-7. This CDR3 contains 15 residues. CDR1 and CDR2 (germline): LGHDT, YNNKEL (reference sequence).

The V and J genes are TRBV20-1 and TRBJ1-5; absent DNA, TCRdb's TRBD1 call cannot be checked. Germline V gene lookup returns CDR1 DFQATT and CDR2 SNEGSKA (reference sequence). This CDR3 contains 15 residues. CDR3 protein: CSAHENTGGSQPQHF.

This chain connects TRBV7-2 to TRBJ2-5. Germline CDR1 reads SGHTA; CDR2 reads FQGNSA. This CDR3 comprises 15 residues. The CDR3 sequence is CASSFRSGRQETQYF.

The rearrangement uses TRBV30 and TRBJ2-7. The V gene's germline CDR1 is GTSNPN and CDR2 SVGIG (reference sequence). This CDR3 region has 14 residues. CDR3: CAWSVGGSPYEQYF.

V and J are TRBV9 and TRBJ2-3; TCRdb proposes TRBD1, but this gene call is untestable without DNA. This CDR3 has 14 residues. Germline V gives CDR1 SGDLS, CDR2 YYNGEE. Here the CDR3 reads CASSVVGVTDTQYF.